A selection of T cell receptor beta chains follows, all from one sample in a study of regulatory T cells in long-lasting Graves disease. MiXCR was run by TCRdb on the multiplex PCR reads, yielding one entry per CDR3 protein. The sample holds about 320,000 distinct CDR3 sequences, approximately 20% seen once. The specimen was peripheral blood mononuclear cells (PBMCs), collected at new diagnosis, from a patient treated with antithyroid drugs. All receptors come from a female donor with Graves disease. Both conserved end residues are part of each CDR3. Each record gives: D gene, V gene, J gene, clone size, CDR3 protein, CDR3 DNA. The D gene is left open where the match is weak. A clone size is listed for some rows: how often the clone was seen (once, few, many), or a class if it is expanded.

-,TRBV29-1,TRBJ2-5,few,CSVQPRQETQYF,TGCAGCGTGCAACCCAGACAAGAGACCCAGTACTTC
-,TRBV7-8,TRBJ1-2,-,CASSLSGGGYTF,TGTGCCAGCAGCCTCTCCGGAGGTGGCTACACCTTC
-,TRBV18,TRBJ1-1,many,CASSPDSPTRAFF,TGTGCCAGCTCACCCGACAGCCCCACTAGGGCTTTCTTT
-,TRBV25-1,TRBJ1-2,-,CASSDMGREGYGYTF,TGTGCCAGCAGTGATATGGGCAGGGAGGGCTATGGCTACACCTTC
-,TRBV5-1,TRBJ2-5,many,CASSLETGQETQYF,TGCGCCAGCAGCTTGGAGACAGGTCAAGAGACCCAGTACTTC
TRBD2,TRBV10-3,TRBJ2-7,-,CAISESVGLAGAGEQYF,TGTGCCATCAGTGAGTCGGTGGGACTAGCGGGAGCAGGGGAGCAGTACTTC
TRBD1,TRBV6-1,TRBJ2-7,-,CASSGPGTGSEQYF,TGTGCCAGCAGTGGTCCCGGGACAGGGTCCGAGCAGTACTTC
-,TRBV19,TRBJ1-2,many,CASSIAGWRTGYTF,TGTGCCAGTAGTATTGCAGGTTGGAGGACTGGCTACACCTTC
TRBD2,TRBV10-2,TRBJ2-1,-,CASTRLAGADYNEQFF,TGCGCCAGCACCCGACTAGCGGGAGCGGACTACAATGAGCAGTTCTTC
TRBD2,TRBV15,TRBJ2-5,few,CATSRGEGGEETQYF,TGTGCCACCAGCAGAGGGGAGGGCGGGGAAGAGACCCAGTACTTC
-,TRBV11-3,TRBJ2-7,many,CASRSYLPEQYF,TGTGCCAGCAGGTCATACCTCCCCGAGCAGTACTTC
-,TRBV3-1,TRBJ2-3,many,CASSQDRIRDTQYF,TGTGCCAGCAGCCAAGATAGGATCCGAGATACGCAGTATTTT
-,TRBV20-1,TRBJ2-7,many,CSAREPGTEQYF,TGCAGTGCTAGAGAACCGGGTACGGAGCAGTACTTC
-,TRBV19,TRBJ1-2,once,CASSMGFGYYGYTF,TGTGCCAGTAGTATGGGCTTCGGGTACTATGGCTACACCTTC
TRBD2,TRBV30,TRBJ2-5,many,CAWCPSGAQETQYF,TGTGCCTGGTGCCCTAGCGGGGCACAAGAGACCCAGTACTTC
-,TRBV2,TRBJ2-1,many,CASSDRASYNEQFF,TGTGCCAGCAGTGACAGGGCTTCCTACAATGAGCAGTTCTTC
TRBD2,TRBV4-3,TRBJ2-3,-,CASSHLLAGGADTQYF,TGCGCCAGCAGCCATCTACTAGCGGGAGGGGCAGATACGCAGTATTTT
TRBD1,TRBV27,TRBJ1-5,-,CASWTGGLGNQPQHF,TGTGCCAGCTGGACAGGGGGCCTCGGCAATCAGCCCCAGCATTTT
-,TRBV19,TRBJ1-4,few,CASRGLSTNEKLFF,TGTGCCAGTAGAGGGCTCTCAACTAATGAAAAACTGTTTTTT
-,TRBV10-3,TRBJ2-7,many,CAISESRPPYEQYF,TGTGCCATCAGTGAGTCGAGACCGCCCTACGAGCAGTACTTC
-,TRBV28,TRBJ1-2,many,CASRNTAEDYTF,TGTGCCAGCAGGAATACAGCGGAGGACTACACCTTC
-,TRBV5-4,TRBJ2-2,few,CASSLETESDGELFF,TGTGCCAGCAGCTTGGAGACGGAGTCCGACGGGGAGCTGTTTTTT
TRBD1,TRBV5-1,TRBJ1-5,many,CASSAGTGGNQPQHF,TGCGCCAGCAGCGCCGGGACAGGGGGGAATCAGCCCCAGCATTTT
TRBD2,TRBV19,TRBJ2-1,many,CASSRTSGRSDEQFF,TGTGCCAGTAGTCGCACTAGCGGGAGGAGCGATGAGCAGTTCTTC
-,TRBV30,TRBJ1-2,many,CAWSGTDYGYTF,TGTGCCTGGAGTGGGACAGACTATGGCTACACCTTC
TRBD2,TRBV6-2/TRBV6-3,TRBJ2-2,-,CASSFRTSGSLSTGELFF,TGTGCCAGCAGTTTCCGGACTAGCGGGAGTTTGTCCACCGGGGAGCTGTTTTTT
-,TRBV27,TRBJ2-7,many,CASSLTGFYEQYF,TGTGCCAGCAGTTTAACAGGATTCTACGAGCAGTACTTC
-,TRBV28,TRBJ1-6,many,CASSLRGSNHSPLHF,TGTGCCAGCAGTTTGAGGGGGTCGAACCATTCACCCCTCCACTTT
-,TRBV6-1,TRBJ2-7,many,CASTPGGRMYEQYF,TGTGCCAGCACCCCTGGGGGTAGGATGTACGAGCAGTACTTC
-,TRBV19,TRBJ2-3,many,CASTPGRTVSYATQYF,TGTGCCAGTACGCCGGGAAGAACTGTCAGCTATGCTACGCAGTATTTT
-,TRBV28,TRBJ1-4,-,CASSSSPPRNEKLFF,TGTGCCAGCAGTTCCAGTCCCCCTCGCAATGAAAAACTGTTTTTT
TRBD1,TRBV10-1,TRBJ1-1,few,CASSGTRDRAFF,TGCGCCAGCAGTGGGACCCGGGACAGAGCTTTCTTT
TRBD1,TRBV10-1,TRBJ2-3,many,CARPGTGDPDTQYF,TGCGCCAGACCCGGGACAGGGGACCCAGATACGCAGTATTTT
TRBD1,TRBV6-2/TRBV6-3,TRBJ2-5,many,CASTYGSTGAQYF,TGTGCCAGCACCTACGGCTCCACAGGGGCCCAGTACTTC
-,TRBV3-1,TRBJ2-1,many,CASSHGSFVGAGAYNEQFF,TGTGCCAGCAGCCATGGTTCCTTTGTAGGGGCCGGCGCCTACAATGAGCAGTTCTTC
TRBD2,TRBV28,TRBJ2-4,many,CASSLYRGGAKNIQYF,TGTGCCAGCAGTTTATATCGGGGGGGGGCCAAAAACATTCAGTACTTC
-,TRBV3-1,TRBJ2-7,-,CASSRSPGLPDEQYF,TGTGCCAGCAGCCGGTCACCGGGACTCCCAGACGAGCAGTACTTC
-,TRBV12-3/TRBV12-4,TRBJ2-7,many,CASSPFMREQYF,TGTGCCAGCAGCCCCTTTATGAGAGAGCAGTACTTC
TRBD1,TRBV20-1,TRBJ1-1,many,CSADYTGDTTEAFF,TGCAGTGCGGATTACACAGGGGACACCACTGAAGCTTTCTTT
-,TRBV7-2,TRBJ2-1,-,CASRSLGLGGEQFF,TGTGCCAGCAGAAGTTTGGGGTTGGGGGGTGAGCAGTTCTTC
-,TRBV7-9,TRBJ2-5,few,CASSPTGGETQYF,TGTGCCAGCAGCCCGACGGGCGGAGAGACCCAGTACTTC
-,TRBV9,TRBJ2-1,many,CASSVEVGGSYRRPFF,TGTGCCAGCAGCGTAGAGGTGGGAGGCTCTTACCGGCGGCCGTTCTTC